This T cell receptor beta chain is drawn from a study of blood T cells in healthy people across ages. The CDR3 totals 14 residues. The V gene end was trimmed by 4 bases and the J gene end by 11 bases; junction bases not matched to a gene: 9. Looked up from germline, CDR1 is SGHTA and CDR2 is FQGNSA. The use of a sample-barcoded 5' primer and a J-beta primer mix characterized a second PCR of about 6 to 12 cycles. The template-switch adaptor, which had 12 random nucleotides, put a tag on each cDNA molecule. Every sample returned 2.5 million or more CDR3-containing paired-end reads. TCRdb reprocessed the 5' RACE reads via MiXCR and lists one record per CDR3 protein. The repertoire holds around 870,000 distinct CDR3 sequences, with around 30% as singletons. In regard to this clonotype: A single base separates this from a much larger clone, so it may be a read error.

Sample donors were healthy Caucasian individuals that came from Russia, aged 6 to 90. The authors drew about 9.5 milliliters of peripheral blood from each donor. This chain joins TRBV7-2 and TRBJ2-5, with 11 nucleotides matching TRBD2. Sample: blood. This sequence was found in a woman aged 80 or over in good health. The CDR3 region is CASSSGLAVNEQYF. CDR3 bases: TGTGCCAGCAGCTCGGGACTAGCGGTCAATGAGCAGTACTTC.